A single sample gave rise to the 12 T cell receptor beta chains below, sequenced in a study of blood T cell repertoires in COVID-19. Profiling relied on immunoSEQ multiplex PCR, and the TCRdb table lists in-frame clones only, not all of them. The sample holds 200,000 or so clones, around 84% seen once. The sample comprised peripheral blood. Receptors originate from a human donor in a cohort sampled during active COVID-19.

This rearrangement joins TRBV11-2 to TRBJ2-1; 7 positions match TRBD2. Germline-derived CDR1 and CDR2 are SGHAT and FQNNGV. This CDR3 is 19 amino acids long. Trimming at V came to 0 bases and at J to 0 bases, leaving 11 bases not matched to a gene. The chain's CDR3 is CASSLDLTGLRSSYNEQFF. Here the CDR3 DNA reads TGTGCCAGCAGCTTAGATCTAACGGGACTACGTAGCTCCTACAATGAGCAGTTCTTC.

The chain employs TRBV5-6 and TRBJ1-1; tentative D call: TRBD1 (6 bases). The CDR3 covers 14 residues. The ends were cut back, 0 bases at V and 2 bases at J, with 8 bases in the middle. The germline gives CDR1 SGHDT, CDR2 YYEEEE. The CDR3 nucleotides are TGTGCCAGCAGCTTGGGACAGGTTAACACTGAAGCTTTCTTT. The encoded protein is CASSLGQVNTEAFF.

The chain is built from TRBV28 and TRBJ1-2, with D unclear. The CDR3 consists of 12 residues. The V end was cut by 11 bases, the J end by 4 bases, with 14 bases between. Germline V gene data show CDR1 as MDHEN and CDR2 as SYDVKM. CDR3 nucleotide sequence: TGTGCCGTAAGGAGGACTGGCTATGGCTACACCTTC. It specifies CAVRRTGYGYTF.

The CDR3 DNA sequence: TGTGCCAGCAGACCCGGGACAGGATGGTTGAGGGGGCCCCAGCATTTT. This gives the protein CASRPGTGWLRGPQHF. The genes are TRBV6-6 and TRBJ1-5, with 8 bases that match TRBD1. The ends lost 6 bases at V and 9 bases at J; junction bases unmatched: 16. Looked up from germline, CDR1 is MNHNY and CDR2 is SVGAGI (reference sequence). This CDR3 has 16 amino acids.

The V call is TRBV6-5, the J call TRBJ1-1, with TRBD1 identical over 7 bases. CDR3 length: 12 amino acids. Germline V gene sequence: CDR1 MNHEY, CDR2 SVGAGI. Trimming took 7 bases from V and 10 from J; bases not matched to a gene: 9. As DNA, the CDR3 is TGTGCCAGCACCGGGGACAGCTGGGGAGCTTTCTTT. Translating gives CASTGDSWGAFF.

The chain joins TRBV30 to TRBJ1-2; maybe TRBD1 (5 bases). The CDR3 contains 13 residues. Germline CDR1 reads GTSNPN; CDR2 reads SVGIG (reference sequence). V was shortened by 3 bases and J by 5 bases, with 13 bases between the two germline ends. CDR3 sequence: CAWSYQGWYGYTF. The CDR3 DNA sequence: TGTGCCTGGAGCTATCAGGGTTGGTATGGCTACACCTTC.

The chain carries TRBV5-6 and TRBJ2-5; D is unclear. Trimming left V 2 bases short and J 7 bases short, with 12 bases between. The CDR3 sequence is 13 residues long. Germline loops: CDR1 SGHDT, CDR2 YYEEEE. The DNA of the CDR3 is TGTGCCAGCAGCTTTCTAACTATTGGGACCCAGTACTTC. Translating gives CASSFLTIGTQYF.

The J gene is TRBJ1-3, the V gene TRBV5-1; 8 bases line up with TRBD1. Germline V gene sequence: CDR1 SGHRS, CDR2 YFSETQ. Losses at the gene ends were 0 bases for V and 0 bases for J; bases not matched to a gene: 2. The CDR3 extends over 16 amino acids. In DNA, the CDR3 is TGCGCCAGCAGCTTGGGGGGGACAGGCTCTGGAAACACCATATATTTT. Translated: CASSLGGTGSGNTIYF.

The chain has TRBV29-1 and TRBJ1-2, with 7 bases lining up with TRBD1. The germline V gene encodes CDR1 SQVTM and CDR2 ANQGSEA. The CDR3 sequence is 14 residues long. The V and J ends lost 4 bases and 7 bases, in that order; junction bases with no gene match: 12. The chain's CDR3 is CSVGSGTVIGGYTF. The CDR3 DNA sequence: TGCAGCGTTGGCTCCGGGACAGTCATCGGTGGCTACACCTTC.

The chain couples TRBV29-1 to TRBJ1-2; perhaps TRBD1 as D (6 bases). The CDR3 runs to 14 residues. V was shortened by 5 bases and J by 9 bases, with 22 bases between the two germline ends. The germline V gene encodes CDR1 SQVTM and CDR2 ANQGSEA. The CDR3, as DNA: TGCAGCGTTATCGAGACAGGCCTCGAGGGCCGCTACACCTTC. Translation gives CSVIETGLEGRYTF.

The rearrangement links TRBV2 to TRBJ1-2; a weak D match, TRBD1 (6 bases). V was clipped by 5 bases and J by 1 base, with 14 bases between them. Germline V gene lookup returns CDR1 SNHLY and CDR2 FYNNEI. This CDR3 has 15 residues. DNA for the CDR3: TGTGCCAGCAGTCCGAGACAGGATAATAACTATGGCTACACCTTC. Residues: CASSPRQDNNYGYTF.

The CDR3 nucleotides read TGTGCCAGTAGTAGGGGCCCCATCTCTGGGGCCAACGTCCTGACTTTC. As protein: CASSRGPISGANVLTF. This chain joins TRBV19 and TRBJ2-6; tentatively, D is TRBD1 (5 bases). V gave up 4 bases and J gave up 0 bases, with 10 bases separating them. CDR3 length: 16 amino acids. Germline V lookup: CDR1 LNHDA, CDR2 SQIVND (reference sequence).